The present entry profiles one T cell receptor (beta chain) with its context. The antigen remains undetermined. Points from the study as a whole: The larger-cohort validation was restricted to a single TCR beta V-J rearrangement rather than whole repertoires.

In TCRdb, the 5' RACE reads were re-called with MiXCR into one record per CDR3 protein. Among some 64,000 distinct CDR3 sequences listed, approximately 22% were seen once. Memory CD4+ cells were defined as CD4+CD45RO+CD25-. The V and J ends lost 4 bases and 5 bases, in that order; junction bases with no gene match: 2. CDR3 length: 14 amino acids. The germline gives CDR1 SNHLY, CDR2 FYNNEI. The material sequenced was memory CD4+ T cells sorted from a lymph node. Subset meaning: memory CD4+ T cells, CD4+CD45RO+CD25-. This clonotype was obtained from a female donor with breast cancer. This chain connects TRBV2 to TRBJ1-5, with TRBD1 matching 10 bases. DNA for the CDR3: TGTGCCAGCAGTGGGACAGGGGGAGATCAGCCCCAGCATTTT. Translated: CASSGTGGDQPQHF. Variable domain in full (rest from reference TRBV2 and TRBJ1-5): EPEVTQTPSHQVTQMGQEVILRCVPISNHLYFYWYRQILGQKVEFLVSFYNNEISEKSEIFDDQFSVERPDGSNFTLKIRSTKLEDSAMYFCASSGTGGDQPQHFGDGTRLSIL.